The 7 T cell receptor beta chains reported below all come from one sample, sequenced in a study of cytomegalovirus exposure and HLA in healthy donors. The PCR ran on 60 Vbeta and 13 Jbeta primers. Only in-frame clones appear in the TCRdb table, and some are missing; sequencing was by immunoSEQ multiplex PCR. The table lists around 97,000 clones, around 61% of them singletons. The sample was PBMCs. Source of these receptors: a woman aged 45-65 years in good health and CMV-seronegative.

J is TRBJ2-3 and V is TRBV27; 7 bases line up with TRBD1. The CDR3 is 14 residues long. Per the germline V gene, CDR1 is MNHEY and CDR2 is SMNVEV (reference sequence). With V trimmed by 3 bases and J by 6 bases, 6 bases remained unmatched. CDR3 region: CASSLGQLGDTQYF. The CDR3 coding sequence is TGTGCCAGCAGTTTGGGACAGCTGGGGGATACGCAGTATTTT.

The chain couples TRBV9 to TRBJ2-5; possible D gene TRBD2, 6 bases. The CDR3 sequence is 14 residues long. The germline V gene has CDR1 SGDLS and CDR2 YYNGEE. With 0 bases removed from V and 2 bases from J, the gap between germline ends came to 8 bases. The CDR3 nucleotides read TGTGCCAGCAGCGTAGGGCGGGATCAAGAGACCCAGTACTTC. This codes for CASSVGRDQETQYF.

The genes are TRBV5-8 and TRBJ2-3; TRBD2 matches at 8 bases. This CDR3 spans 14 amino acids. The ends lost 2 bases at V and 2 bases at J; junction bases unmatched: 1. Germline V lookup: CDR1 SGHTS, CDR2 YDEGEE. The CDR3 spells CASSFGGDTDTQYF. The CDR3 DNA follows: TGTGCCAGCAGCTTCGGGGGGGACACAGATACGCAGTATTTT.

There are a few counts of this clone. V is TRBV28 and J is TRBJ2-5; D is perhaps TRBD2 (7 bases). Between the trimmed V and J ends, which lost 6 bases and 5 bases, there was a span of 10 bases. The CDR3 totals 12 residues. Germline V CDR1 and CDR2: MDHEN, SYDVKM. The CDR3 protein is CASREGGETQYF. The CDR3 DNA sequence: TGTGCCAGCAGGGAGGGGGGGGAGACCCAGTACTTC.

The chain carries TRBV19 and TRBJ2-3, with 7 bases that match TRBD1. The CDR3 has 14 amino acids. The germline CDR1 and CDR2 sequences are LNHDA and SQIVND (reference sequence). V dropped 4 bases and J dropped 3; count of bases not matched to a gene: 4. CDR3 region: CASSKTGVTDTQYF. The CDR3 DNA reads as TGTGCCAGTAGTAAAACAGGGGTAACAGATACGCAGTATTTT.

Only a few counts were recorded for this clone. This rearrangement joins TRBV6-1 to TRBJ2-2; D remains unclear. This CDR3 comprises 15 residues. Germline loops: CDR1 MNHNS, CDR2 SASEGT. The V end was cut by 3 bases, the J end by 1 base, with 9 bases between. The CDR3 DNA is TGTGCCAGCAGTGAGACGGCAGGGAACACCGGGGAGCTGTTTTTT. Translated, it gives CASSETAGNTGELFF.

The count of this clone is one. V is TRBV7-9 and J is TRBJ2-3, with TRBD2 matching 15 bases. The J segment lost 6 bases and the V segment lost 1 base, leaving 2 bases of the junction unmatched. Germline lookup yields CDR1 SEHNR and CDR2 FQNEAQ (reference sequence). The CDR3 spans 16 residues. The chain's CDR3 is CASSLDGLAGGDTQYF. Written as DNA, the CDR3 is TGTGCCAGCAGCTTAGACGGACTAGCGGGAGGGGATACGCAGTATTTT.